One and the same sample provided the 15 T cell receptor beta chains below, sequenced in a study of blood T cells in healthy people across ages. Alongside a J-beta primer mix, a sample-barcoded 5' primer served in a second PCR lasting about 7 to 12 cycles. TCRdb re-analysed the 5' RACE reads in MiXCR, keeping a single row per CDR3 protein. The sample lists hundreds of thousands of distinct CDR3 sequences; around 36% were seen once. The sequencing input was blood. The receptor source for this set is a man younger than 30 in good health.

As concerns this clonotype: This sequence may be a read error, since a much larger clone differs from it by one base. The chain is built from TRBV12-3 or TRBV12-4 and TRBJ2-3; 7 bases match TRBD2. V trimming: 6 bases; J trimming: 5 bases; junction bases outside the gene matches: 2. The length of the CDR3 is 12 residues. In DNA form, the CDR3 reads TGTGCCAGCAGAACTAGCGAAGATACGCAGTATTTT. This codes for CASRTSEDTQYF.

At least ten counts were recorded for this clonotype. The genes are TRBV6-5 and TRBJ2-1, with D unresolved. This CDR3 is 11 amino acids long. Germline assignment: CDR1 MNHEY and CDR2 SVGAGI. The germline V and J ends were trimmed by 0 bases and 8 bases, with 2 bases remaining between them. The CDR3 DNA is TGTGCCAGCAGTTACTCCGATGAGCAGTTCTTC. This translates into CASSYSDEQFF.

This clonotype occurred once. V is TRBV12-3 or TRBV12-4 and J is TRBJ2-6; D possibly corresponds to TRBD2 (6 bases). The V end lost 3 bases, the J end lost 0 bases, and 12 bases lay between the germline ends. The CDR3 is 17 amino acids. CDR3 in DNA: TGTGCCAGCAGTTTTCGGGGGTCCGCCTCTGGGGCCAACGTCCTGACTTTC. The encoded protein is CASSFRGSASGANVLTF.

This clonotype occurred a few times. This chain joins TRBV4-1 and TRBJ2-5; 7 bases align to TRBD1. V was clipped by 1 base and J by 0 bases; unmatched bases: 8. CDR1 and CDR2 from the germline V gene are MGHRA and YSYEKL. The CDR3 totals 17 residues. The CDR3 region is CASSQVATGQYQETQYF. In DNA, the CDR3 is TGCGCCAGCAGCCAAGTGGCGACAGGGCAGTACCAAGAGACCCAGTACTTC.

The gene calls are TRBV12-3 or TRBV12-4 and TRBJ1-1, with D perhaps matching TRBD1 (5 bases). Trimming pared 8 bases from V and 1 base from J, leaving 5 bases between. This CDR3 has 11 amino acids. The CDR3 coding sequence is TGTGCCAGCGGACAGAACACTGAAGCTTTCTTT. Protein product: CASGQNTEAFF.

The rearrangement joins TRBV20-1 to TRBJ2-3, with 7 nucleotides matching TRBD1. V lost 6 bases and J lost 2; bases outside the gene matches: 11. The CDR3 runs to 15 residues. The germline gives CDR1 DFQATT, CDR2 SNEGSKA (reference sequence). CDR3 in amino acids: CSAYLGQTFTDTQYF. In nucleotides, the CDR3 is TGCAGTGCGTACTTGGGACAGACCTTCACAGATACGCAGTATTTT.

This clonotype has at least ten counts. This chain's CDR3 is CASSSGGLVHEQYF. The CDR3 nucleotides are TGTGCCAGCAGCTCGGGGGGACTAGTCCACGAGCAGTACTTC. This chain connects TRBV7-9 to TRBJ2-7, with 8 bases aligning to TRBD2. Trimming cost V 4 bases and J 5 bases; bases outside gene matches: 7. CDR1 SEHNR and CDR2 FQNEAQ come from the germline V gene (reference sequence). CDR3 length: 14 amino acids.

A word on this clonotype: This may be a read error: a much more frequent sequence differs by one nucleotide. The CDR3 bases are TGTGCCAGCAGCTTAGGGCAGGGGGTTTACAATGAGCAGTACTTC. Translation gives CASSLGQGVYNEQYF. The chain recombines TRBV7-9 with TRBJ2-5; 7 positions agree with TRBD1. CDR1 and CDR2 (germline): SEHNR, FQNEAQ (reference sequence). V lost 1 base to trimming and J lost 11 bases; unmatched junction nucleotides: 13. The CDR3 extends over 15 amino acids.

The chain is built from TRBV2 and TRBJ1-4, with TRBD1 matching over 7 bases. The CDR3 consists of 15 residues. Germline V gene data show CDR1 as SNHLY and CDR2 as FYNNEI. V shed 3 bases, J shed 2 bases, and the junction held 3 bases outside the gene matches. The chain's CDR3 is CASSDQGGTNEKLFF. The CDR3 DNA follows: TGTGCCAGCAGTGATCAGGGGGGGACTAATGAAAAACTGTTTTTT.

This clonotype occurred many times. The chain employs TRBV7-2 and TRBJ2-1; D gene unclear. The CDR3 is 13 amino acids. V lost 7 bases and J 2 bases, leaving 9 bases between the germline ends. The germline V gene encodes CDR1 SGHTA and CDR2 FQGNSA. The CDR3 region is CASMQDAYNEQFF. The CDR3 bases are TGTGCCAGCATGCAGGACGCCTACAATGAGCAGTTCTTC.

This rearrangement joins TRBV6-6 to TRBJ2-1; 8 bases line up with TRBD1. J gave up 7 bases and V 4 bases, and 6 bases lay outside the gene matches. This CDR3 has 14 residues. Germline V gene lookup returns CDR1 MNHNY and CDR2 SVGAGI (reference sequence). The CDR3 region has the DNA TGTGCCAGCAGTTTGGACAGGGCAAGGAATGAGCAGTTCTTC. As protein: CASSLDRARNEQFF.

The chain links TRBV30 to TRBJ2-7, with D unclear. The germline V gene has CDR1 GTSNPN and CDR2 SVGIG (reference sequence). The CDR3 length is 13 residues. Between the trimmed V and J ends, which lost 7 bases and 11 bases, there was a span of 24 bases. The CDR3 region has the DNA TGTGCCTCCCGCACCATCCCCCCGGAGCGCAAGTACTTC. This sequence encodes CASRTIPPERKYF.

There are many counts of this clonotype. The V gene is TRBV20-1, the J gene TRBJ2-7, with D uncertain. Germline CDR1 reads DFQATT; CDR2 reads SNEGSKA (reference sequence). V lost 1 base, J lost 3 bases, and 7 bases lay in between. The CDR3 runs 12 residues. CDR3 sequence: CSARVQDYEQYF. The CDR3 DNA is TGCAGTGCTAGAGTTCAAGACTACGAGCAGTACTTC.

V is TRBV7-3 and J is TRBJ2-2; D not certain. The CDR3 consists of 15 residues. Germline values: CDR1 SGHTA, CDR2 FQGTGA. The ends were cut back, 3 bases at V and 1 base at J, with 9 bases in the middle. The CDR3 loop is CASSFHPKNTGELFF. CDR3 nucleotides: TGTGCCAGCAGCTTCCACCCGAAGAACACCGGGGAGCTGTTTTTT.

The V call is TRBV5-1, the J call TRBJ2-3; TRBD1 matches at 8 bases. There are 12 residues in the CDR3. The germline V gene encodes CDR1 SGHRS and CDR2 YFSETQ. The junction had 5 bases not matched to a gene; V was cut back by 4 bases and J by 10 bases. CDR3 coding DNA: TGCGCCAGCAGCCTGACAGGGGAAGCGCAGTATTTT. Its translation is CASSLTGEAQYF.